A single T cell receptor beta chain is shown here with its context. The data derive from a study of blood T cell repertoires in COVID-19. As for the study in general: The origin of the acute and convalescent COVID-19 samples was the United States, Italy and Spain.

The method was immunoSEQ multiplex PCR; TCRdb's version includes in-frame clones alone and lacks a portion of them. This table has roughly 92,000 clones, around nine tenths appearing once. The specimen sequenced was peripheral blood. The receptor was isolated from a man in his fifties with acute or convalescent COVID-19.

This CDR3 reads CATSRDLWESSYEQYF. CDR3 in DNA: TGTGCCACCAGCAGAGATCTGTGGGAGTCGTCCTACGAGCAGTACTTC. The rearrangement links TRBV15 to TRBJ2-7, with D possibly TRBD2 on 5 matching bases. Germline-derived CDR1 and CDR2 are LNHNV and YYDKDF (reference sequence). V was trimmed by 0 bases and J by 1 base, leaving 13 bases between them. CDR3 size: 16 residues.